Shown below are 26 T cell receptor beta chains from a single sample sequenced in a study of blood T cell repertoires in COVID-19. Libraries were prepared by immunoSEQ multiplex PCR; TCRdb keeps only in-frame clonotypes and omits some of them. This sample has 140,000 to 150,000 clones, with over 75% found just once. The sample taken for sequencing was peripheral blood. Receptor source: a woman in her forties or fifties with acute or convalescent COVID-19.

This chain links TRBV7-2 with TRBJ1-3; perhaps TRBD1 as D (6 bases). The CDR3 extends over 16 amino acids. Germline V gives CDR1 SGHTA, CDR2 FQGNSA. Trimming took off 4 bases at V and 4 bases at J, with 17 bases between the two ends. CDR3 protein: CASSSPELTGGNTIYF. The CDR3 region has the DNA TGTGCCAGCAGCTCCCCGGAGTTGACAGGCGGAAACACCATATATTTT.

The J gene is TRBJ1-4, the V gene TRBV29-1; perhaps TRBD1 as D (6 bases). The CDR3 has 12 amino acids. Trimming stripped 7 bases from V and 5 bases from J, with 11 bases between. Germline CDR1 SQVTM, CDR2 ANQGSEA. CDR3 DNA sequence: TGCAGCGCCGGACAGTCGAATGAAAAACTGTTTTTT. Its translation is CSAGQSNEKLFF.

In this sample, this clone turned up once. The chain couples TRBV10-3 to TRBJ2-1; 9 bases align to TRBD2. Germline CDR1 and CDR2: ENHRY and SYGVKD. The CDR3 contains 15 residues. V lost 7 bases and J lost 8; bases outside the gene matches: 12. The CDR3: CAITEGRGGADEQFF. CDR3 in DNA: TGTGCCATCACCGAAGGGCGGGGGGGCGCGGATGAGCAGTTCTTC.

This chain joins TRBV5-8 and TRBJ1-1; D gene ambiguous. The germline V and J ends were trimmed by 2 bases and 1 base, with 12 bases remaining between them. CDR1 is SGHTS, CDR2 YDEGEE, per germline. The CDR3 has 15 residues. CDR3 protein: CASSLVTFSNTEAFF. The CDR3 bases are TGTGCCAGCAGCTTAGTCACTTTCTCGAACACTGAAGCTTTCTTT.

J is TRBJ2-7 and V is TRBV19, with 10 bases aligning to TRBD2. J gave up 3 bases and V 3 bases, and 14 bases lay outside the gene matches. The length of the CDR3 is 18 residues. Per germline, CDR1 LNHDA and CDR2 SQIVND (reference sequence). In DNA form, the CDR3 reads TGTGCCAGTAGTATTGCTAGCGGGGGCCCCCGGCCAGACTACGAGCAGTACTTC. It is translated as CASSIASGGPRPDYEQYF.

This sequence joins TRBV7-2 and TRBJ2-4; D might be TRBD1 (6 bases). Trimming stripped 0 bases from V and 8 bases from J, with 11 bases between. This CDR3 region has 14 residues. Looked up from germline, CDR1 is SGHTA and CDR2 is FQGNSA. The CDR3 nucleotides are TGTGCCAGCAGCTTAGCGTCAGGGGTCGACATTCAGTACTTC. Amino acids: CASSLASGVDIQYF.

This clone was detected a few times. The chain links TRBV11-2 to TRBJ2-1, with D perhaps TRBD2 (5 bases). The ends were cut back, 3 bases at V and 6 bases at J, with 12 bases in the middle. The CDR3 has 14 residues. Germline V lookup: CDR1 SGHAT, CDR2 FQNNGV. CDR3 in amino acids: CASSFQTSVNEQFF. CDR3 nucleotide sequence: TGTGCCAGCAGCTTCCAAACTAGTGTCAATGAGCAGTTCTTC.

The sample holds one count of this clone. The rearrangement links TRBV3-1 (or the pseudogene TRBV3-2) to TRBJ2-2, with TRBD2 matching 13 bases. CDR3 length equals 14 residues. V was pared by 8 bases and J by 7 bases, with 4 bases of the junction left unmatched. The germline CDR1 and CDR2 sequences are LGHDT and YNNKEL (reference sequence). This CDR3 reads CASGLAGVLGELFF. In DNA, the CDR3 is TGTGCCAGCGGACTAGCGGGGGTTCTCGGGGAGCTGTTTTTT.

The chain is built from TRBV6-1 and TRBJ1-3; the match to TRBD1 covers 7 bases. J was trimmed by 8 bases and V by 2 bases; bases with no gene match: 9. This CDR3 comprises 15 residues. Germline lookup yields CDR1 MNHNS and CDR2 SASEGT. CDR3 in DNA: TGTGCCAGCAGTGAACCAGGACAGGTCTGGGACACCATATATTTT. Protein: CASSEPGQVWDTIYF.

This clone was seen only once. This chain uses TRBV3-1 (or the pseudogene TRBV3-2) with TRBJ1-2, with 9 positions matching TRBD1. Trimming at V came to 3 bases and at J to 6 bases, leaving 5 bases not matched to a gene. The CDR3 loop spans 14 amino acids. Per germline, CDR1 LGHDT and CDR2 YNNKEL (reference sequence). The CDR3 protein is CASSHLDRGDGYTF. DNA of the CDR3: TGTGCCAGCAGCCACCTGGACAGGGGCGATGGCTACACCTTC.

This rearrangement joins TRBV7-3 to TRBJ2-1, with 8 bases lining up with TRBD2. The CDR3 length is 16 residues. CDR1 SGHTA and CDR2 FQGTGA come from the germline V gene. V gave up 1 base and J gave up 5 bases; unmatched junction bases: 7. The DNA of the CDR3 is TGTGCCAGCAGCTTAATCGGGGGGGCTCTGAACAATGAGCAGTTCTTC. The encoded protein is CASSLIGGALNNEQFF.

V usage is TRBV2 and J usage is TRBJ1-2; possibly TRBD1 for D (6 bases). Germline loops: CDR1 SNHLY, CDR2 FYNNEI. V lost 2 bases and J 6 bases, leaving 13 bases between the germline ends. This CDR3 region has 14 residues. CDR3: CASSEPNNRDGYTF. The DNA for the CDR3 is TGTGCCAGCAGTGAACCCAATAACAGGGATGGCTACACCTTC.

The CDR3 sequence: CASSAETGTEAFF. The CDR3 DNA reads TGTGCCAGCAGCGCGGAGACAGGTACCGAAGCTTTCTTT. V usage is TRBV9 and J usage is TRBJ1-1, with D possibly matching TRBD1 (6 bases). V was pared by 3 bases and J by 8 bases, with 14 bases between. Germline CDR1 SGDLS, CDR2 YYNGEE. The CDR3 length is 13 residues.

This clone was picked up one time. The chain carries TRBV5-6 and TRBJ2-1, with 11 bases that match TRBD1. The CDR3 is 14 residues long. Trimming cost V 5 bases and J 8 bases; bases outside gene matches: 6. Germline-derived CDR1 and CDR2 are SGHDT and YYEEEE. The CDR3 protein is CASRSGTGGHEQFF. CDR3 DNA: TGTGCCAGCAGATCCGGGACAGGGGGGCATGAGCAGTTCTTC.

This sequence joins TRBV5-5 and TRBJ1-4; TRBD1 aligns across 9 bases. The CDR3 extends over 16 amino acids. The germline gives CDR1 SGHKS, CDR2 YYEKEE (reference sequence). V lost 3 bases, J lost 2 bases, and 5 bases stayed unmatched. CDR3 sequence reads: CASSSTGGFTNEKLFF. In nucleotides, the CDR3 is TGTGCCAGCAGCTCGACAGGGGGTTTTACTAATGAAAAACTGTTTTTT.

CDR3 loop: CASSDWGRGELFF. The DNA of the CDR3 is TGTGCCAGCAGTGACTGGGGGAGGGGGGAGCTGTTTTTT. The chain carries TRBV2 and TRBJ2-2; possible D gene TRBD2, 6 bases. Trimming left V 3 bases short and J 8 bases short, with 10 bases between. Germline assignment: CDR1 SNHLY and CDR2 FYNNEI. This CDR3 is 13 amino acids long.

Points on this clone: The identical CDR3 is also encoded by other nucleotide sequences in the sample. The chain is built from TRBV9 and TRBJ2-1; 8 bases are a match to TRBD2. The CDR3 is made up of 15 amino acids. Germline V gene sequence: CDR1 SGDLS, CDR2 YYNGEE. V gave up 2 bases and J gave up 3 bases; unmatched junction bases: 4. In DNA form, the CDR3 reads TGTGCCAGCAGCGTGGGGAGCGGGGGCTACAATGAGCAGTTCTTC. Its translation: CASSVGSGGYNEQFF.

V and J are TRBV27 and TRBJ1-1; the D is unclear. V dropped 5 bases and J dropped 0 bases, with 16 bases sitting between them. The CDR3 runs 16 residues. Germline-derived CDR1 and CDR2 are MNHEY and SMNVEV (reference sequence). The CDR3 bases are TGTGCCAGCAGTATAGCTCAGATGAACATGAACACTGAAGCTTTCTTT. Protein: CASSIAQMNMNTEAFF.

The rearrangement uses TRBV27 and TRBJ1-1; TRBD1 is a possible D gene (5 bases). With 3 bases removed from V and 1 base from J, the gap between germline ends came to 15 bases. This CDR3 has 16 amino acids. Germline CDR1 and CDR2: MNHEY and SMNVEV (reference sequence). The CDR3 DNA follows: TGTGCCAGCAGTTTTGGGTCGGGGGGGAGGAACACTGAAGCTTTCTTT. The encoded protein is CASSFGSGGRNTEAFF.

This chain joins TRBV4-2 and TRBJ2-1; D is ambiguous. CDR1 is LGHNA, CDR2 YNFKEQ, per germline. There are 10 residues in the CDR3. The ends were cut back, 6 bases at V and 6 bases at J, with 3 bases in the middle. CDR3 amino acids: CASRGNEQFF. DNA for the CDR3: TGTGCCAGCAGAGGCAATGAGCAGTTCTTC.

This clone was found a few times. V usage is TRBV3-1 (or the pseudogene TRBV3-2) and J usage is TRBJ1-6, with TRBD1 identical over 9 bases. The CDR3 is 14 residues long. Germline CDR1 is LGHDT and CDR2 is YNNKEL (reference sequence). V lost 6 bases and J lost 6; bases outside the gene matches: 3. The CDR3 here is CASRQGQGNSPLHF. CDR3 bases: TGTGCCAGCAGACAGGGACAGGGTAATTCACCCCTCCACTTT.

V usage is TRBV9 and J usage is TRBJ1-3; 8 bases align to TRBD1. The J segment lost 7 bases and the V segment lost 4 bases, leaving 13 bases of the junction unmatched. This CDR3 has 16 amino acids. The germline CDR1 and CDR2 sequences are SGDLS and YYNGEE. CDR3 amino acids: CASSPQGASSRNTIYF. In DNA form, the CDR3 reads TGTGCCAGCAGCCCTCAGGGGGCATCTTCACGGAACACCATATATTTT.

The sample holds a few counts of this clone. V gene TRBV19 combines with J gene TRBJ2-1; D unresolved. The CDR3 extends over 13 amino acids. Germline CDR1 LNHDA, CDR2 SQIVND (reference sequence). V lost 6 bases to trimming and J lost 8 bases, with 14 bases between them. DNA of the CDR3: TGTGCCAGTAGCAACATTCCCTTGGATGAGCAGTTCTTC. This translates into CASSNIPLDEQFF. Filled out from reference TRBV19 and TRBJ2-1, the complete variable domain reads DGGITQSPKYLFRKEGQNVTLSCEQNLNHDAMYWYRQDPGQGLRLIYYSQIVNDFQKGDIAEGYSVSREKKESFPLTVTSAQKNPTAFYLCASSNIPLDEQFFGPGTRLTVL.

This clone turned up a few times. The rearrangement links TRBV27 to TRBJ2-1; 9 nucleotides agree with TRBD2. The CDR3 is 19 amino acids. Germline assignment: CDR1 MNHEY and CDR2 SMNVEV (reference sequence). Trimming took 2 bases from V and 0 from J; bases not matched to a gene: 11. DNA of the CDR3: TGTGCCAGCAGTTTACGTCTAGCGGGGCCAATAAGCTCCTACAATGAGCAGTTCTTC. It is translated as CASSLRLAGPISSYNEQFF.

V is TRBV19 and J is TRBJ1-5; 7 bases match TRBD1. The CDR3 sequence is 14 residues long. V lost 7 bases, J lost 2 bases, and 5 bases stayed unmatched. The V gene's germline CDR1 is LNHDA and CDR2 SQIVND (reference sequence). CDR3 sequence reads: CASTATGGNQPQHF. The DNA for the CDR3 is TGTGCCAGTACCGCTACAGGGGGCAATCAGCCCCAGCATTTT.

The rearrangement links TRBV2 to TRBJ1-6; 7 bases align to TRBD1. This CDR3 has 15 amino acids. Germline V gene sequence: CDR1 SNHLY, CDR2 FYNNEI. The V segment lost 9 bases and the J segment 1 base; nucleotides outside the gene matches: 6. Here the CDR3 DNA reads TGTGCCAGTACAGGGGAAAGTTCCTATAATTCACCCCTCCACTTT. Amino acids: CASTGESSYNSPLHF.